What follows are 26 T cell receptor beta chains derived from one specimen sequenced in a study of cytomegalovirus exposure and HLA in healthy donors. The study ran its PCR with 60 Vbeta and 13 Jbeta primers. Method: immunoSEQ multiplex PCR; TCRdb's copy keeps in-frame clones and lacks some. The table includes 150,000 to 200,000 clones, over 75% detected once. Sequenced sample: PBMCs. The receptors were sampled from a man over 45 in good health and CMV-seronegative.

V gene TRBV19 combines with J gene TRBJ1-5; TRBD1 is a possible D gene (6 bases). V lost 3 bases and J lost 5, with 17 bases in between. This CDR3 is 16 amino acids long. Per germline, CDR1 LNHDA and CDR2 SQIVND (reference sequence). The CDR3 reads CASSIEGHLGDQPQHF. The CDR3, as DNA: TGTGCCAGTAGTATTGAGGGACACCTAGGGGATCAGCCCCAGCATTTT. The entire variable domain, with the rest obtained from reference TRBV19 and TRBJ1-5, is as follows: DGGITQSPKYLFRKEGQNVTLSCEQNLNHDAMYWYRQDPGQGLRLIYYSQIVNDFQKGDIAEGYSVSREKKESFPLTVTSAQKNPTAFYLCASSIEGHLGDQPQHFGDGTRLSIL.

This clone was observed a single time. The DNA is omitted, as the CDR3 cannot be located on it reliably, and the CDR3 follows TCRdb's listing. The chain joins TRBV12-1 to TRBJ1-2; TRBD1 is taken as the D call from the table, unchecked against the DNA. TRBV12-1 is assigned pseudogene status. The CDR3 region is 13 residues in length, termini included. CDR3 residues: CASSFAWGNGYTF.

The rearrangement uses TRBV18 and TRBJ1-5, with D possibly TRBD1 on 6 matching bases. The CDR3 spans 16 residues. Germline assignment: CDR1 KGHSH and CDR2 LQKENI. Deletions cut 0 bases from V and 0 bases from J, with 9 bases between. Here the CDR3 DNA reads TGTGCCAGCTCACCACCTTCCAGGGGTAGCAATCAGCCCCAGCATTTT. Translating gives CASSPPSRGSNQPQHF.

The J gene is TRBJ2-2, the V gene TRBV4-3, with 11 bases that match TRBD2. CDR3 length equals 17 residues. Germline CDR1 reads LGHNA; CDR2 reads YSLEER. Trimming took 1 base from V and 1 from J; bases not matched to a gene: 2. The CDR3 DNA reads as TGCGCCAGCAGCCAAGGGCTAGCGGGGGGGAACACCGGGGAGCTGTTTTTT. This translates into CASSQGLAGGNTGELFF.

This sequence joins TRBV4-1 and TRBJ1-5; 8 positions agree with TRBD1. This CDR3 is built from 15 residues. Germline trimming cut 5 bases from V and 11 bases from J; bases unmatched to any gene: 14. Germline CDR1 is MGHRA and CDR2 is YSYEKL. The CDR3 coding sequence is TGCGCCAGCAGCGGACACCTGGGACAGGCGGAGGCCCAGCATTTT. It translates to CASSGHLGQAEAQHF.

This sequence joins TRBV7-9 and TRBJ1-2; no clear D gene. The CDR3 runs 14 residues. The germline V gene encodes CDR1 SEHNR and CDR2 FQNEAQ (reference sequence). The V end lost 3 bases, the J end lost 2 bases, and 10 bases lay between the germline ends. For the CDR3, the DNA is TGTGCCAGCAGCTTTCCTATTATCAACTATGGCTACACCTTC. The encoded protein is CASSFPIINYGYTF.

The chain carries TRBV19 and TRBJ1-1, with a weak D call TRBD1 (6 bases). Trimming left V 6 bases short and J 4 bases short, with 18 bases between. CDR1 is LNHDA, CDR2 SQIVND, per germline (reference sequence). CDR3 length: 15 residues. The CDR3 region is CASSGTGLWSTEAFF. The CDR3 DNA sequence: TGTGCCAGTAGCGGTACAGGGTTGTGGAGCACTGAAGCTTTCTTT.

The chain links TRBV10-3 to TRBJ2-5; 7 bases align to TRBD1. The last part of the DNA fits TRBJ2-7 better; the J call may be wrong. The germline CDR1 and CDR2 sequences are ENHRY and SYGVKD. This CDR3 is 14 amino acids long. CDR3 loop: CAISRDSFSYEQYF. As DNA, the CDR3 is TGTGCCATCAGTAGGGACAGTTTCTCCTACGAGCAGTACTTC.

This clone was seen only a few times. As DNA, the CDR3 is TGTGCCAGCAGCTTAGCGCCGGGATTGCCCACAGATACGCAGTATTTT. Its protein product is CASSLAPGLPTDTQYF. This chain links TRBV7-2 with TRBJ2-3; D possibly corresponds to TRBD2 (5 bases). The CDR3 extends over 16 amino acids. Trimming removed 0 bases from V and 2 bases from J, with 12 bases in between. Germline-derived CDR1 and CDR2 are SGHTA and FQGNSA. Full variable domain (rest looked up from reference TRBV7-2 and TRBJ2-3): GAGVSQSPSNKVTEKGKDVELRCDPISGHTALYWYRQSLGQGLEFLIYFQGNSAPDKSGLPSDRFSAERTGGSVSTLTIQRTQQEDSAVYLCASSLAPGLPTDTQYFGPGTRLTVL.

The chain's CDR3 is CASSLGVTSGGQETQYF. In DNA, the CDR3 is TGTGCCAGCAGCTTAGGTGTCACTAGCGGGGGCCAAGAGACCCAGTACTTC. V gene TRBV7-6 combines with J gene TRBJ2-5, with 11 positions matching TRBD2. This CDR3 has 17 residues. The V gene's germline CDR1 is SGHVS and CDR2 FNYEAQ. V lost 1 base and J lost 1; bases outside the gene matches: 5.

V is TRBV10-3 and J is TRBJ2-3; D unclear. This CDR3 region has 11 residues. Trimming took off 10 bases at V and 6 bases at J, with 11 bases between the two ends. The germline CDR1 and CDR2 sequences are ENHRY and SYGVKD. The CDR3 DNA is TGTGCCACCCTCGAACGGGATACGCAGTATTTT. Protein product: CATLERDTQYF.

This CDR3 is CASSLGRQVYTDTQYF. In DNA form, the CDR3 reads TGTGCCAGCAGCTTAGGCCGCCAGGTGTACACAGATACGCAGTATTTT. The J gene is TRBJ2-3, the V gene TRBV13; D is ambiguous. The CDR3 totals 16 residues. V was clipped by 0 bases and J by 2 bases, with 12 bases between them. Germline V gives CDR1 PRHDT, CDR2 FYEKMQ (reference sequence).

This chain links TRBV7-8 with TRBJ1-4; tentative D call: TRBD1 (6 bases). Germline V gene data show CDR1 as SGHVS and CDR2 as FQNEAQ. The CDR3 has 11 residues. V was trimmed by 2 bases and J by 11 bases, leaving 6 bases between them. The CDR3 DNA sequence: TGTGCCAGCAGCTTACAGGGGAAACTGTTTTTT. Translating gives CASSLQGKLFF. The variable domain in full, completed from reference TRBV7-8 and TRBJ1-4, reads GAGVSQSPRYKVAKRGQDVALRCDPISGHVSLFWYQQALGQGPEFLTYFQNEAQLDKSGLPSDRFFAERPEGSVSTLKIQRTQQEDSAVYLCASSLQGKLFFGSGTQLSVL.

The chain joins TRBV7-8 to TRBJ2-2; the D gene is possibly TRBD2 (7 bases). The CDR3 covers 17 residues. The V gene's germline CDR1 is SGHVS and CDR2 FQNEAQ. The V and J ends lost 5 bases and 4 bases respectively, with 20 bases between them. CDR3 region: CASSIRGPGEGTGELFF. Here the CDR3 DNA reads TGTGCCAGCAGCATTAGAGGGCCAGGGGAGGGCACCGGGGAGCTGTTTTTT.

The DNA of the CDR3 is TGTGCCACCTCAGGCCCCGGGGCCAACGTCCTGACTTTC. Translating gives CATSGPGANVLTF. The chain carries TRBV6-6 and TRBJ2-6; D not resolved. The V and J ends lost 10 bases and 4 bases respectively, with 11 bases between them. The CDR3 extends over 13 amino acids. CDR1 MNHNY and CDR2 SVGAGI come from the germline V gene (reference sequence).

The chain is built from TRBV10-1 and TRBJ1-1; possible D gene TRBD1, 5 bases. Germline CDR1 is WNHNN and CDR2 is SYGVQD (reference sequence). CDR3 length: 13 residues. The V end lost 7 bases, the J end lost 0 bases, and 9 bases lay between the germline ends. The CDR3 is CASTEDMNTEAFF. The CDR3 bases are TGCGCCAGCACCGAGGACATGAACACTGAAGCTTTCTTT.

The V call is TRBV2, the J call TRBJ2-5; the D gene is possibly TRBD1 (6 bases). The better agreement between TRBJ2-7 and the DNA end casts doubt on the J call. CDR3 length: 13 residues. CDR1 is SNHLY, CDR2 FYNNEI, per germline. Here the CDR3 DNA reads TGTGCCAGCAGTGCTGCAGGGGCCTACGAGCAGTACTTC. Its protein product is CASSAAGAYEQYF.

The chain recombines TRBV5-1 with TRBJ2-2; D not resolved. Trimming took off 2 bases at V and 6 bases at J, with 11 bases between the two ends. Per the germline V gene, CDR1 is SGHRS and CDR2 is YFSETQ. This CDR3 contains 14 residues. The CDR3 DNA reads as TGCGCCAGCAGCTTAGAGGTCCGCGCCGGGGAGCTGTTTTTT. It encodes CASSLEVRAGELFF.

The chain uses TRBV9 and TRBJ2-5; possible D gene TRBD1, 6 bases. Germline CDR1 and CDR2: SGDLS and YYNGEE. The CDR3 length is 16 residues. The V gene lost 0 bases and the J gene lost 2 bases, with 14 bases spanning the gap. CDR3 DNA sequence: TGTGCCAGCAGCGTAGGGGGCAGCGGACAGCAAGAGACCCAGTACTTC. Residues: CASSVGGSGQQETQYF.

The chain carries TRBV7-9 and TRBJ1-1, with TRBD1 identical over 9 bases. Trimming cost V 4 bases and J 5 bases; bases outside gene matches: 8. The CDR3 sequence is 15 residues long. Germline CDR1 is SEHNR and CDR2 is FQNEAQ (reference sequence). The CDR3 DNA reads as TGTGCCAGCAGCTCCCCGACAGGGGGAGGGACTGAAGCTTTCTTT. It specifies CASSSPTGGGTEAFF.

The chain employs TRBV7-2 and TRBJ1-6; the D gene is possibly TRBD1 (5 bases). The CDR3 is 15 residues long. With 2 bases removed from V and 5 bases from J, the gap between germline ends came to 10 bases. Germline-derived CDR1 and CDR2 are SGHTA and FQGNSA. The DNA of the CDR3 is TGTGCCAGCAGCTTACGAGACAGCCATAATTCACCCCTCCACTTT. Translation gives CASSLRDSHNSPLHF.

The chain joins TRBV27 to TRBJ1-4; TRBD1 might be the D (5 bases). The germline V and J ends were trimmed by 3 bases and 3 bases, with 8 bases remaining between them. The CDR3 length is 14 residues. Germline CDR1 MNHEY, CDR2 SMNVEV (reference sequence). The CDR3 DNA reads TGTGCCAGCAGTTTCAGGGAACCTAATGAAAAACTGTTTTTT. It encodes CASSFREPNEKLFF.

This clone occurred a few times. An end of the junction differs from the germline gene, which may be a read error. The chain has TRBV7-9 and TRBJ2-7; TRBD2 agrees at 11 bases. There are 15 residues in the CDR3. Germline loops: CDR1 SEHNR, CDR2 FQNEAQ (reference sequence). This CDR3 reads CSSSSRLAGSYEQYF. In DNA form, the CDR3 reads TGTTCCAGCAGCTCTCGACTAGCGGGATCCTACGAGCAGTACTTC.

This clone was counted a single time. The chain is built from TRBV9 and TRBJ1-1, with D possibly being TRBD1 (6 bases). Germline CDR1 SGDLS, CDR2 YYNGEE. This CDR3 region has 14 residues. Trimming took off 2 bases at V and 5 bases at J, with 13 bases between the two ends. Here the CDR3 reads CASSVDSGGTEAFF. CDR3 DNA sequence: TGTGCCAGCAGCGTGGACAGCGGTGGGACTGAAGCTTTCTTT.

The chain links TRBV18 to TRBJ1-2; D might be TRBD1 (5 bases). CDR1 and CDR2 from the germline V gene are KGHSH and LQKENI. The V and J ends lost 2 bases and 4 bases respectively, with 14 bases between them. The CDR3 covers 15 residues. CDR3 residues: CASSPTPGEIYGYTF. Here the CDR3 DNA reads TGTGCCAGCTCACCAACCCCGGGGGAGATCTATGGCTACACCTTC.

The V gene is TRBV10-3, the J gene TRBJ2-5; 10 nucleotides match TRBD1. Trimming took 3 bases from V and 5 from J; bases not matched to a gene: 6. The V gene's germline CDR1 is ENHRY and CDR2 SYGVKD. The CDR3 is made up of 15 amino acids. The CDR3 DNA follows: TGTGCCATCAGTGATAGGACAGGGGGAGGCGAGACCCAGTACTTC. Residues: CAISDRTGGGETQYF.